The entry that follows covers one T cell receptor (beta chain) sequence. The antigen it recognizes is unknown. No per-base quality is available; no much larger clone lies one base away. Measured from the cysteine to the phenylalanine, the CDR3 is 15 residues long. Only the CDR3 part of the read is kept: 45 bases, read in frame from the first base. Trimming removed 1 base from V and 5 bases from J, leaving 14 bases between the germline ends. Looking up the germline V gene (reference sequence) yields CDR1 LNHDA and CDR2 SQIVND. The time point label for this specimen denotes: after dendritic cell vaccination, including at tumor progression/relapse. Patients were selected on the basis of adequate residual fresh-frozen tumor tissue and more than two years of available survival data. None of the glioblastoma patients carried an isocitrate dehydrogenase mutation, although molecular status otherwise varied. PBMC were collected before vaccination, two weeks after the third vaccination, and at tumor progression when it occurred. The Qiagen DNeasy Blood extraction Kit was used to extract genomic DNA.

Using the immunoSEQ assay, TCRB CDR3 regions were amplified from 2 micrograms of genomic DNA, or from all available DNA when less than that was on hand. The multiplex PCR relied on 60 forward primers for TCR V beta segments and 13 reverse primers for J beta segments. Synthetic control templates were spiked into each sample at limiting dilution to estimate reads per starting template. Reads of 87 bp were generated by sequencing on the Illumina HiSeq System. Regarding the original processing steps: To remove PCR and sequencing errors, closely related sequences were merged with a nearest neighbor algorithm. TCR overlap was defined as the percentage of unique tumor TCR beta sequences that were also found in the peripheral blood of the same patient. TCRdb took over this immuneACCESS table, retaining in-frame rearrangements with V and J assigned. Such tables are incomplete; in checked studies, under half of the missing clones stem from an unresolved V gene, and the remainder is unexplained. V and J calls plus clone size are reproduced from that table; the DNA served to infer D and trimming. The sample table contains roughly 87,000 clones; only one count was recorded for roughly four fifths of them. The ten largest clones add up to 6% to 7.5% of the sample.

The data are from a study of glioma-infiltrating T cells after dendritic cell vaccination (dated by TCRdb to 2016 to 2017). Background for the entire study: Of the approximately 15 glioblastoma patients in the cohort, all drawn from Phase I and II dendritic cell vaccination trials, 9 were newly diagnosed and 6 had recurrent disease. Autologous tumor lysate-pulsed dendritic cell vaccination was administered to the patients between the early 2000s and the early 2010s. Tumor-infiltrating lymphocyte content was quantified and tumor and blood repertoires were compared in dendritic cell-vaccinated glioblastoma patients by deep sequencing of TCR beta CDR3 regions. Survival after dendritic cell vaccination was correlated with TCR sequencing metrics, including TIL content and tumor-blood repertoire overlap. Each patient was given three intradermal dendritic cell vaccine injections, spaced two weeks apart, in the arm below the axilla. The vaccine consisted of monocyte-derived dendritic cells cultured approximately 7 days with IL-4 and GM-CSF, then pulsed overnight with autologous tumor lysate. General study outcomes and caveats: The TCR overlap response model with three groups was called speculative and said to need prospective validation. No direct relationship between TCR clonality and survival was found, suggesting a diverse polyclonal response may matter. The cohort was small and heterogeneous, few patients had complete blood and tumor sets, and even fewer had initial-recurrent tumor pairs. After dendritic cell vaccination, a higher estimated pretreatment TIL content predicted longer time to progression and overall survival.

The sequence was collected from a human donor with glioblastoma. Recombination joined TRBV19 with TRBJ2-5; the D region possibly corresponds to TRBD1 (5 bases align). The specimen was blood, collected after dendritic cell vaccination. The DNA is TGTGCCAGTAGTATAGGGACGTTCCAGGGCGAGACCCAGTACTTC. The encoded protein is CASSIGTFQGETQYF.